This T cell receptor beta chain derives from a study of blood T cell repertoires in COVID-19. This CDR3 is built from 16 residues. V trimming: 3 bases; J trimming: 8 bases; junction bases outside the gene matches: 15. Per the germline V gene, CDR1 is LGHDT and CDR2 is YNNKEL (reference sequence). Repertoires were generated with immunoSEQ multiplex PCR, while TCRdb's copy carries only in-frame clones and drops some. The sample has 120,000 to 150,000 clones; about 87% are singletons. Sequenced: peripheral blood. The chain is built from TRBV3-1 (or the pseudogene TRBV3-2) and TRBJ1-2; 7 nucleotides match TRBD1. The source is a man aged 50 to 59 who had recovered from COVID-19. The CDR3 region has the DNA TGTGCCAGCAGCCACTTAGGACAGGCTGGAGGGAGAGGCTACACCTTC. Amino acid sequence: CASSHLGQAGGRGYTF.